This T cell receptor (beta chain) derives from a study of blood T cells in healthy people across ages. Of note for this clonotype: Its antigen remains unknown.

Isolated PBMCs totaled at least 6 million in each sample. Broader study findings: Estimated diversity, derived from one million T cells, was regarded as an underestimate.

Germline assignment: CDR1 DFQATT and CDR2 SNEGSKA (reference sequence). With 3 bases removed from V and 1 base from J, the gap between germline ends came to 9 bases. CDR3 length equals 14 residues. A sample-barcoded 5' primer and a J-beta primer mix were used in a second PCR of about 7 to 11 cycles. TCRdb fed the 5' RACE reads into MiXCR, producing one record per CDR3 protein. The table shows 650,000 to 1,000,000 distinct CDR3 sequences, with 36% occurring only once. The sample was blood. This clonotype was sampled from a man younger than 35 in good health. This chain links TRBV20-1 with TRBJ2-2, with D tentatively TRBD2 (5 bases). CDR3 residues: CSARAGLNTGELFF. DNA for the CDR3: TGCAGTGCTAGGGCAGGACTGAACACCGGGGAGCTGTTTTTT.